Following are 12 T cell receptor beta chains from one sample sequenced in a study of CXCR3-negative and CXCR3-positive naive CD8 T cells. Study observations and caveats: Comparison of naive cells showed more hydrophobic TRB CDR3s in CXCR3-positive than in CXCR3-negative naive cells.

The study made its TRB cDNA libraries by 5' RACE, adding UMI labels. TCRdb reprocessed the 5' RACE reads and reports one entry per CDR3 protein, with no DNA. The sample holds more than 80,000 distinct CDR3 sequences. No antigens are known for them. Sequenced sample: naive CXCR3+ CD8+ T cells from blood. Sample subset: CD45RO-CCR7+CD27+CD95- naive CD8+ T cells expressing CXCR3 (TNR3+). These receptors all stem from a human donor in good health. Some clones in this sample may be carry-over from other donors' samples.

V gene TRBV20-1 combines with J gene TRBJ1-2. CDR3 length: 13 amino acids. From germline, CDR1 is DFQATT and CDR2 SNEGSKA (reference sequence). CDR3 region: CSAFRQFNYGYTF.

This rearrangement joins TRBV23-1 to TRBJ2-7; TCRdb designates TRBD1, a call that cannot be tested without DNA. TRBV23-1 is an open reading frame whose function is uncertain. This CDR3 is 17 amino acids long. The CDR3 region is CASSPTGSLRFSYEQYF.

The V call is TRBV7-9, the J call TRBJ2-1; TCRdb returns TRBD1, unconfirmable since there is no DNA. This CDR3 spans 16 amino acids. In germline, CDR1 is SEHNR, CDR2 FQNEAQ (reference sequence). CDR3 sequence: CASSSRGPTASNEQFF.

The genes are TRBV12-3 or TRBV12-4 and TRBJ1-5; TCRdb names TRBD1, which stays unverified in the absence of DNA. This CDR3 is 12 amino acids long. CDR3 residues: CASNNPDEPQHF.

This sequence joins TRBV14 and TRBJ2-6; without DNA, the TCRdb call of TRBD1 cannot be checked. Germline CDR1 is SGHDN and CDR2 is FVKESK. There are 18 residues in the CDR3. CDR3 in amino acids: CASSQISSWGRGANVLTF. The whole variable domain, filled in from reference TRBV14 and TRBJ2-6, reads EAGVTQFPSHSVIEKGQTVTLRCDPISGHDNLYWYRRVMGKEIKFLLHFVKESKQDESGMPNNRFLAERTGGTYSTLKVQPAELEDSGVYFCASSQISSWGRGANVLTFGAGSRLTVL.

The V call is TRBV7-6, the J call TRBJ2-5; the TRBD2 assignment by TCRdb is unverifiable without DNA. Germline V gene lookup returns CDR1 SGHVS and CDR2 FNYEAQ. The CDR3 has 20 residues. CDR3 in amino acids: CASSGSTSGTSGRTPETQYF.

The chain links TRBV2 to TRBJ2-3; TCRdb selects TRBD2, and the lack of DNA leaves this call unchecked. This CDR3 region has 12 residues. CDR1 and CDR2 (germline): SNHLY, FYNNEI. The CDR3 region is CATPLPLDTQYF.

This sequence joins TRBV29-1 and TRBJ2-3; the TRBD2 assignment by TCRdb is unverifiable without DNA. Germline CDR1 SQVTM, CDR2 ANQGSEA. The CDR3 length is 16 residues. CDR3 amino acids: CSVEGGTSGMPDTQYF.

This chain joins TRBV27 and TRBJ1-2. This CDR3 contains 13 residues. CDR1 is MNHEY and CDR2 is SMNVEV in the germline V gene (reference sequence). CDR3 residues: CASSLGQNYGYTF.

V and J are TRBV12-3 or TRBV12-4 and TRBJ2-5; TCRdb's D gene call, TRBD1, goes unchecked for lack of DNA. The CDR3 has 16 amino acids. The CDR3 here is CASSSTGTGDGETQYF.

The V call is TRBV12-3 or TRBV12-4, the J call TRBJ1-2. The CDR3 is made up of 16 amino acids. CDR3 protein: CASRNKNIRHSQSYTF.

This sequence joins TRBV7-9 and TRBJ2-7; TCRdb returns TRBD2, unconfirmable since there is no DNA. The length of the CDR3 is 14 residues. CDR1 SEHNR and CDR2 FQNEAQ come from the germline V gene (reference sequence). CDR3 region: CASSLEGRTYEQYF. Filled out from reference TRBV7-9 and TRBJ2-7, the complete variable domain reads DTGVSQNPRHKITKRGQNVTFRCDPISEHNRLYWYRQTLGQGPEFLTYFQNEAQLEKSRLLSDRFSAERPKGSFSTLEIQRTEQGDSAMYLCASSLEGRTYEQYFGPGTRLTVT.